The T cell receptor beta chain under discussion was sequenced for a study of circulating tumor DNA in untreated peripheral T-cell lymphoma (dated by TCRdb to about 2021). Describing the broader study: To follow circulating tumor DNA that carried tumor TCR clonotypes, serum samples were taken at baseline and then repeatedly over the course of treatment.

Here is what the overall study found, with its caveats: Of the approximately 26 patients who had serial samples, around 39% had cleared ctDNA after two cycles, and ctDNA that was still detectable after therapy showed a trend toward worse survival. Tumor-specific clonotypes were identified in 75% to 80% of patients, from roughly 86% of baseline tissues and roughly 67% of baseline serum samples. ctDNA persistence did not always predict relapse, since a couple of patients whose ctDNA remained detectable after therapy stayed in remission over around 9 years of follow-up.

Library preparation employed the immunoSEQ multiplex PCR assay. The table comes from immuneACCESS by way of TCRdb, which keeps in-frame sequences with V and J called. Part of the clones is missing from these tables; in studies checked, under half for an unresolved V gene and the rest for unknown reasons. Present in this sample are 250 to 350 clones, about four fifths of which were seen just once. The biggest ten clones account for approximately 3.4% of the sample. Next-generation sequencing of T-cell receptor sequences was used to monitor peripheral T-cell lymphoma patients receiving frontline treatment on a trial. Regarding this clone: Its antigen has not been determined. No qualities accompany the bases; no much larger clone lies one base away.

CDR1 and CDR2 (GTSNPN, SVGIG) derive from the germline V gene (reference sequence). Taken from cysteine to phenylalanine, the CDR3 has 14 residues. Only the CDR3 DNA stays, 42 bases, in frame from base 1. Between the V and J ends, shortened by 1 base and 3 bases respectively, the junction contains 10 bases. The sequence is built from TRBV30 and TRBJ2-1; matching of 6 bases hints at TRBD1 as the D gene. The sequenced sample was cell-free DNA from blood serum. This receptor was identified in a human donor with peripheral T-cell lymphoma. DNA sequence: TGTGCCTGGAGTGACCGGGACAACTACAATGAGCAGTTCTTC. Its protein product is CAWSDRDNYNEQFF.